The 18 T cell receptor beta chains below come from one sample, sequenced in a study of blood T cell repertoires in COVID-19. Clones were sequenced by immunoSEQ multiplex PCR, and TCRdb holds only the in-frame ones, with some missing. The sample carries about 52,000 clones, more than 70% recorded once. Sequencing was performed on peripheral blood. Every receptor here comes from a woman at least 80 years old with acute or convalescent COVID-19.

The V gene is TRBV28, the J gene TRBJ2-7; D is uncertain. The V end lost 5 bases, the J end lost 1 base, and 15 bases lay between the germline ends. CDR1 MDHEN and CDR2 SYDVKM come from the germline V gene. This CDR3 contains 15 residues. CDR3 bases: TGTGCCAGCAGTCCCCCCATGAGCGTTTCCTACGAGCAGTACTTC. Its translation: CASSPPMSVSYEQYF.

This chain joins TRBV29-1 and TRBJ1-2; 8 nucleotides agree with TRBD1. The germline V gene has CDR1 SQVTM and CDR2 ANQGSEA. J lost 4 bases, V lost 7 bases, and 2 bases had no gene match. This CDR3 has 11 amino acids. The CDR3 spells CSGGTGYGYTF. The CDR3 bases are TGCAGCGGTGGGACAGGCTATGGCTACACCTTC.

CDR3 in DNA: TGTGCCAGCAGTCGGAGGGCCGGGGGCTCCTACGAGCAGTACGTC. Protein sequence: CASSRRAGGSYEQYV. The chain joins TRBV5-6 to TRBJ2-7; a possible D gene is TRBD2 (6 bases). This CDR3 contains 15 residues. V dropped 5 bases and J dropped 0 bases, with 15 bases sitting between them. Per the germline V gene, CDR1 is SGHDT and CDR2 is YYEEEE.

J is TRBJ1-2 and V is TRBV2; D is unresolved. The germline V gene has CDR1 SNHLY and CDR2 FYNNEI. The CDR3 sequence is 14 residues long. Trimming pared 9 bases from V and 1 base from J, leaving 15 bases between. The CDR3 loop is CASSNDKLNYGYTF. The CDR3 DNA follows: TGTGCCAGTAGTAACGACAAACTTAACTATGGCTACACCTTC.

This chain connects TRBV21-1 to TRBJ1-6; the DNA was not compared with TRBD1, the D call given in the table. TRBV21-1 is a pseudogene. CDR3 length: 17 amino acids. The CDR3, as DNA: TGTGCCAGCAGCAGACCCCACCGGGACAGGGAGAATTCACCCCTCCACTTT. Its protein product is CASSRPHRDRENSPLHF.

V gene TRBV7-9 combines with J gene TRBJ2-1; 11 bases match TRBD2. The CDR3 is 16 amino acids. Germline V lookup: CDR1 SEHNR, CDR2 FQNEAQ (reference sequence). J was trimmed by 7 bases and V by 8 bases; bases with no gene match: 13. In DNA form, the CDR3 reads TGTGCCAGCTCTTTAGCGGGGGGGCGTGCAATAAATGAGCAGTTCTTC. This gives the protein CASSLAGGRAINEQFF.

The V gene is TRBV7-2, the J gene TRBJ1-2; TRBD1 matches 9 bases. V shed 4 bases, J shed 8 bases, and the junction held 8 bases outside the gene matches. The CDR3 has 14 amino acids. Germline V gives CDR1 SGHTA, CDR2 FQGNSA. The DNA for the CDR3 is TGTGCCAGCAGCTCCGGGACAGGGAGAAAGGGCTACACCTTC. Translating it yields CASSSGTGRKGYTF.

The chain links TRBV19 to TRBJ2-7; 13 positions match TRBD2. V was pared by 4 bases and J by 7 bases, with 16 bases of the junction left unmatched. The CDR3 runs 18 residues. CDR1 LNHDA and CDR2 SQIVND come from the germline V gene (reference sequence). This CDR3 is CASSRRGTGLAGVWEQYF. The CDR3 coding sequence is TGTGCCAGTAGTAGGAGAGGGACCGGACTAGCGGGGGTCTGGGAGCAGTACTTC.

The CDR3 protein is CASSLQEGSRTQYF. CDR3 in DNA: TGCGCCAGCAGCTTACAGGAGGGGAGTAGGACGCAGTATTTT. This chain connects TRBV5-1 to TRBJ2-3; D possibly corresponds to TRBD2 (6 bases). Germline lookup yields CDR1 SGHRS and CDR2 YFSETQ. V lost 2 bases to trimming and J lost 9 bases, with 16 bases between them. The CDR3 sequence is 14 residues long.

The chain couples TRBV4-1 to TRBJ1-6, with 8 bases aligning to TRBD1. Germline V gene data show CDR1 as MGHRA and CDR2 as YSYEKL. CDR3 size: 18 residues. J gave up 8 bases and V 2 bases, and 14 bases lay outside the gene matches. The CDR3 coding sequence is TGCGCCAGCAGCCAAAGGCCGATAGGACAGGGTGTCGATTCACCCCTCCACTTT. Translated, it gives CASSQRPIGQGVDSPLHF.

The gene calls are TRBV15 and TRBJ2-3; 12 nucleotides match TRBD2. The CDR3 loop spans 16 amino acids. The junction had 5 bases not matched to a gene; V was cut back by 0 bases and J by 7 bases. From germline, CDR1 is LNHNV and CDR2 YYDKDF (reference sequence). CDR3 nucleotides: TGTGCCACCAGCAGAGATCATCGGACTAGCGGGAATACGCAGTATTTT. Translation: CATSRDHRTSGNTQYF.

The chain recombines TRBV18 with TRBJ2-1, with D possibly TRBD2 on 6 matching bases. Germline V gene sequence: CDR1 KGHSH, CDR2 LQKENI. The CDR3 has 17 amino acids. V was trimmed by 3 bases and J by 0 bases, leaving 15 bases between them. This chain's CDR3 is CASSPAVGSGSYNEQFF. The CDR3 DNA reads as TGTGCCAGCTCACCCGCCGTTGGTAGCGGCTCCTACAATGAGCAGTTCTTC.

This clone was seen a single time. V gene TRBV6-6 combines with J gene TRBJ1-2, with D possibly TRBD1 on 5 matching bases. The CDR3 loop spans 14 amino acids. Germline assignment: CDR1 MNHNY and CDR2 SVGAGI (reference sequence). Trimming removed 5 bases from V and 0 bases from J, with 10 bases in between. The CDR3 DNA reads TGTGCCAGCAGTCAACAGGAGTCTAACTATGGCTACACCTTC. Residues: CASSQQESNYGYTF.

The CDR3 sequence: CASRSPGEGAFF. CDR3 coding DNA: TGTGCCAGCAGGTCACCGGGAGAAGGAGCTTTCTTT. V usage is TRBV12-3 or TRBV12-4 and J usage is TRBJ1-1, with D unclear. V was clipped by 6 bases and J by 10 bases, with 15 bases between them. The CDR3 consists of 12 residues.

The CDR3 sequence: CASSKASGRIGNEQFF. The CDR3 DNA is TGTGCCAGTAGTAAGGCTAGCGGGAGGATTGGCAATGAGCAGTTCTTC. The chain joins TRBV19 to TRBJ2-1; 11 bases fit TRBD2. The CDR3 runs 16 residues. Germline CDR1 is LNHDA and CDR2 is SQIVND (reference sequence). V lost 4 bases to trimming and J lost 6 bases; unmatched junction nucleotides: 8.

The CDR3: CASSRSGVYGYTF. As DNA, the CDR3 is TGTGCCAGTAGTAGGTCCGGAGTCTATGGCTACACCTTC. The J gene is TRBJ1-2, the V gene TRBV19; D gene unclear. In germline, CDR1 is LNHDA, CDR2 SQIVND (reference sequence). CDR3 length equals 13 residues. The V end lost 4 bases, the J end lost 4 bases, and 10 bases lay between the germline ends. Drawing the rest from reference TRBV19 and TRBJ1-2, the complete variable domain is DGGITQSPKYLFRKEGQNVTLSCEQNLNHDAMYWYRQDPGQGLRLIYYSQIVNDFQKGDIAEGYSVSREKKESFPLTVTSAQKNPTAFYLCASSRSGVYGYTFGSGTRLTVV.

This chain connects TRBV15 to TRBJ2-3; D is possibly TRBD1 (6 bases). Deletions cut 3 bases from V and 0 bases from J, with 19 bases between. The CDR3 is made up of 18 amino acids. CDR1 and CDR2 from the germline V gene are LNHNV and YYDKDF (reference sequence). The CDR3 DNA sequence: TGTGCCACCAGCAGCAGGCCGGGGAACAGGGAAAGCACAGATACGCAGTATTTT. Translating gives CATSSRPGNRESTDTQYF.

The chain is built from TRBV7-9 and TRBJ1-6, with unresolved D. The CDR3 loop spans 15 amino acids. V lost 5 bases, J lost 5 bases, and 13 bases lay in between. Looked up from germline, CDR1 is SEHNR and CDR2 is FQNEAQ (reference sequence). The CDR3 bases are TGTGCCAGCAGCCTCACCGGGAAAAATAATTCACCCCTCCACTTT. It is translated as CASSLTGKNNSPLHF.